The 19 T cell receptor beta chains presented below share a single source sample, sequenced in a study of molecular identifiers for immune sequencing clone quantification. TCRdb processed the PCR reads anew with MiXCR; each CDR3 protein has one entry. The sample has 60,000 to 70,000 distinct CDR3 sequences, under 20% seen once; the top ten hold approximately 1.5%. Sequenced: naive CD8+ T cells from blood, with Jurkat cell RNA spiked in. This sample's subset: FACS-sorted CD8+CD4-CCR7+CD45RA+ naive T cells. These receptors came from a human donor in good health. Some libraries in this study had Jurkat cell RNA spiked in.

This clonotype was seen ten or more times. The J gene is TRBJ2-7, the V gene TRBV3-1; 11 positions match TRBD2. Germline V gene lookup returns CDR1 LGHDT and CDR2 YNNKEL (reference sequence). This CDR3 has 18 amino acids. V gave up 2 bases and J gave up 4 bases; unmatched junction bases: 13. The CDR3 is CASSQRGTSGFNAYEQYF. In nucleotides, the CDR3 is TGTGCCAGCAGCCAACGAGGGACTAGCGGCTTTAACGCATACGAGCAGTACTTC.

This clonotype has a count of ten or more. This sequence joins TRBV28 and TRBJ2-5; tentatively, D is TRBD1 (7 bases). V was cut by 6 bases and J by 5 bases, with 19 bases left in between. The length of the CDR3 is 15 residues. CDR1 and CDR2 from the germline V gene are MDHEN and SYDVKM. CDR3 nucleotide sequence: TGTGCCAGCAGCCAGGGGGGCAGGGACGGGGAGACCCAGTACTTC. Translated: CASSQGGRDGETQYF.

The chain links TRBV7-9 to TRBJ2-1; 9 nucleotides agree with TRBD1. This CDR3 region has 16 residues. Per germline, CDR1 SEHNR and CDR2 FQNEAQ (reference sequence). Germline trimming cut 7 bases from V and 6 bases from J; bases unmatched to any gene: 13. In DNA form, the CDR3 reads TGTGCCAGCACCTCCATCCCGGGACAGGGCAGCAATGAGCAGTTCTTC. Its translation is CASTSIPGQGSNEQFF. Filled out from reference TRBV7-9 and TRBJ2-1, the complete variable domain reads DTGVSQNPRHKITKRGQNVTFRCDPISEHNRLYWYRQTLGQGPEFLTYFQNEAQLEKSRLLSDRFSAERPKGSFSTLEIQRTEQGDSAMYLCASTSIPGQGSNEQFFGPGTRLTVL.

This clonotype was recorded a few times. A junction boundary mismatches the germline segment, possibly from a read error. The chain carries TRBV7-6 and TRBJ2-1, with a tentative D call TRBD2 (7 bases). The CDR3 is 12 amino acids. Germline CDR1 SGHVS, CDR2 FNYEAQ. The CDR3: CASSLGEGVAVF. CDR3 sequence (DNA): TGTGCCAGCAGCTTAGGGGAGGGGGTCGCGGTCTTC.

The rearrangement links TRBV6-2 or TRBV6-3 to TRBJ2-1; TRBD2 matches at 11 bases. Germline CDR1 is MNHEY and CDR2 is SVGEGT. The CDR3 loop spans 16 amino acids. The V and J ends lost 6 bases and 2 bases, in that order; junction bases with no gene match: 6. The CDR3: CASSLGLAAAYNEQFF. In nucleotides, the CDR3 is TGTGCCAGCAGCCTGGGACTAGCGGCCGCCTACAATGAGCAGTTCTTC.

This clonotype came up many times. V is TRBV3-1 and J is TRBJ2-1; 7 bases match TRBD1. The J segment lost 7 bases and the V segment lost 3 bases, leaving 15 bases of the junction unmatched. This CDR3 spans 17 amino acids. Germline values: CDR1 LGHDT, CDR2 YNNKEL (reference sequence). CDR3 loop: CASSHEDGEGGLNEQFF. For the CDR3, the DNA is TGTGCCAGCAGCCACGAAGACGGGGAAGGGGGCCTGAATGAGCAGTTCTTC.

On this clonotype: A much larger clone differs by one base, so this may be a read error. This is likely a read error, given that the CDR3 carries no conserved phenylalanine or tryptophan at its end. The chain is built from TRBV20-1 and TRBJ2-1, with D maybe TRBD2 (6 bases). The germline gives CDR1 DFQATT, CDR2 SNEGSKA (reference sequence). The CDR3 extends over 14 amino acids. Trimming cost V 3 bases and J 7 bases, with 16 bases left between them. The DNA of the CDR3 is TGCAGTGCTAGTGGGCGTCTAGCGATAAATGAGCAGTTCTCC. Its protein product is CSASGRLAINEQFS.

This clonotype has just a few counts. This chain uses TRBV13 with TRBJ2-7; D might be TRBD1 (6 bases). The CDR3 is 16 amino acids. Trimming took off 0 bases at V and 3 bases at J, with 15 bases between the two ends. Looked up from germline, CDR1 is PRHDT and CDR2 is FYEKMQ (reference sequence). The CDR3 loop is CASSLGGAGFLYEQYF. The CDR3 nucleotides are TGTGCCAGCAGCTTAGGGGGGGCAGGGTTCCTCTACGAGCAGTACTTC.

This clonotype occurred many times. The V call is TRBV20-1, the J call TRBJ2-1; 7 nucleotides align to TRBD2. In germline, CDR1 is DFQATT, CDR2 SNEGSKA (reference sequence). The CDR3 has 14 residues. Germline trimming cut 3 bases from V and 4 bases from J; bases unmatched to any gene: 6. The CDR3 here is CSARGGSGYNEQFF. The CDR3 region has the DNA TGCAGTGCTAGGGGCGGGAGCGGGTACAATGAGCAGTTCTTC.

By share, this clonotype ranks as medium-sized. The rearrangement joins TRBV28 to TRBJ2-7; no clear D gene. The CDR3 is made up of 18 amino acids. The V gene lost 1 base and the J gene lost 2 bases, with 21 bases spanning the gap. Germline CDR1 and CDR2: MDHEN and SYDVKM. The CDR3 protein is CASSLYVYSPGNTYEQYF. The DNA of the CDR3 is TGTGCCAGCAGTTTATACGTTTATTCGCCCGGAAACACCTACGAGCAGTACTTC.

This clonotype was detected ten times or more. The chain recombines TRBV11-2 with TRBJ2-1; 9 bases map to TRBD2. V was clipped by 5 bases and J by 2 bases; unmatched bases: 10. CDR1 SGHAT and CDR2 FQNNGV come from the germline V gene. CDR3 length equals 17 residues. In DNA form, the CDR3 reads TGTGCCAGCAGCGGACGAACTAGCGGGTTGACCTACAATGAGCAGTTCTTC. Protein: CASSGRTSGLTYNEQFF.

This clonotype has a count of ten or more. This sequence joins TRBV4-1 and TRBJ1-3; no clear D gene. The germline gives CDR1 MGHRA, CDR2 YSYEKL. This CDR3 region has 14 residues. V lost 3 bases to trimming and J lost 0 bases, with 6 bases between them. The CDR3 region is CASSHVNSGNTIYF. In nucleotides, the CDR3 is TGCGCCAGCAGCCACGTCAACTCTGGAAACACCATATATTTT.

On this clonotype: This may arise from a read error, as a much more abundant clone is one base away. This sequence joins TRBV11-3 and TRBJ1-1; D is unresolved. This CDR3 is 15 amino acids long. The germline CDR1 and CDR2 sequences are SGHNT and YENEEA. CDR3 bases: TGTGCCAGCAGCTTAGTAGAAAGGGCGAACACTGAAGCTCTCTTT. Protein product: CASSLVERANTEALF. The full variable domain, with the rest looked up from reference TRBV11-3 and TRBJ1-1, is EAGVVQSPRYKIIEKKQPVAFWCNPISGHNTLYWYLQNLGQGPELLIRYENEEAVDDSQLPKDRFSAERLKGVDSTLKIQPAELGDSAVYLCASSLVERANTEALFGQGTRLTVV.

Many counts were recorded for this clonotype. The V and J genes are TRBV7-2 and TRBJ2-5, with 13 bases lining up with TRBD2. J gave up 4 bases and V 3 bases, and 11 bases lay outside the gene matches. The CDR3 has 18 residues. Germline-derived CDR1 and CDR2 are SGHTA and FQGNSA. The CDR3 bases are TGTGCCAGCAGCTTTATTAGAGGACTAGCGGGAGCTGCAGAGACCCAGTACTTC. This codes for CASSFIRGLAGAAETQYF.

Many counts were recorded for this clonotype. The rearrangement links TRBV7-2 to TRBJ2-1; 15 positions agree with TRBD2. V lost 5 bases to trimming and J lost 8 bases; unmatched junction nucleotides: 4. CDR1 and CDR2 from the germline V gene are SGHTA and FQGNSA. The CDR3 runs 15 residues. The DNA for the CDR3 is TGTGCCAGCAGCAGGACTAGCGGGAGGGCCCATGAGCAGTTCTTC. This codes for CASSRTSGRAHEQFF.

This clonotype has a handful of counts. The chain combines TRBV11-2 with TRBJ2-7; D uncertain. Germline lookup yields CDR1 SGHAT and CDR2 FQNNGV. This CDR3 comprises 13 residues. Trimming left V 5 bases short and J 0 bases short, with 8 bases between. For the CDR3, the DNA is TGTGCCAGCAGCGAAGGCATCTCCTACGAGCAGTACTTC. Amino acid sequence: CASSEGISYEQYF.

As for this clonotype: Possible read error: a much larger clone is one base away. V is TRBV9 and J is TRBJ2-1; the D is unclear. The CDR3 is 14 amino acids. The germline CDR1 and CDR2 sequences are SGDLS and YYNGEE. This CDR3 reads CAGSVGDSYNEQFF. Written as DNA, the CDR3 is TGTGCCGGCAGCGTAGGTGACTCCTACAATGAGCAGTTCTTC.

Ten or more counts support this clonotype. The chain joins TRBV13 to TRBJ2-7, with no clear D. The V and J ends lost 1 base and 9 bases respectively, with 13 bases between them. Germline V gene data show CDR1 as PRHDT and CDR2 as FYEKMQ (reference sequence). The CDR3 totals 13 residues. For the CDR3, the DNA is TGTGCCAGCAGCTTAGAACAACCTTTCCCGCAGTACTTC. Protein: CASSLEQPFPQYF.

Note on this clonotype: This may stem from a read error, because a much larger clone lies one nucleotide away. V and J are TRBV4-3 and TRBJ2-5; tentative D call: TRBD1 (6 bases). The CDR3 contains 14 residues. The germline V and J ends were trimmed by 2 bases and 7 bases, with 14 bases remaining between them. The germline gives CDR1 LGHNA, CDR2 YSLEER. CDR3 in amino acids: CASSQRGHRGTQYF. The CDR3 coding sequence is TGCGCCAGCAGCCAAAGGGGACATCGGGGGACCCAGTACTTC.